The rows below give T cell receptor beta chains drawn from one sample of a study of cytomegalovirus exposure and HLA in healthy donors. Repertoires were generated with immunoSEQ multiplex PCR, while TCRdb's copy carries only in-frame clones and drops some. The sample consists of some 98,000 clones, roughly 87% of them appearing once. Sequenced material: PBMCs. The origin of the receptors is a woman aged 30 to 39 in good health and CMV-seronegative. The CDR3 runs from the conserved cysteine through the conserved F or W. Each record gives: V gene, J gene, D gene, clone size, CDR3 DNA, CDR3 protein. D genes are given only for firm matches. A row's size may be missing; if present it is once, few, many or a size class.

>TRBV5-1|TRBJ1-2|TRBD1|NA
TGCGCCAGCAGCTTGGGACAGGGGGTCGATGGCTACACCTTC
CASSLGQGVDGYTF
>TRBV21-1|TRBJ2-1|NA|NA
TGTGCCAGCAGCAAAGAGACTAGCGCGAATACACCGTTCTTC
CASSKETSANTPFF
>TRBV5-1|TRBJ1-1|TRBD1|NA
TGCGCCAGCAGCCACGGGACAGGGGGCCAGACTGAAGCTTTCTTT
CASSHGTGGQTEAFF
>TRBV27|TRBJ1-2|NA|NA
TGTGCCAGCAGCCCCCCCGGGGGGGGAGCTGGCTACACCTTC
CASSPPGGGAGYTF
>TRBV5-1|TRBJ2-7|TRBD2|NA
TGCGCCAGCAGCTTGTTCCTAGCGGCCTACGAGCAGTACTTC
CASSLFLAAYEQYF
>TRBV5-1|TRBJ1-2|TRBD1|NA
TGCGCCAGCAGCTCCGGGACAGGGGGCGGCTACACCTTC
CASSSGTGGGYTF
>TRBV5-5|TRBJ2-3|TRBD2|NA
TGTGCCAGCAGCTTGGGCCTAGCGGCTAGCACAGATACGCAGTATTTT
CASSLGLAASTDTQYF
>TRBV7-9|TRBJ2-1|NA|once
TGTGCCAGCAGCCCACAGATTGCCTACAATGAGCAGTTCTTC
CASSPQIAYNEQFF
>TRBV28|TRBJ2-7|TRBD2|NA
TGTGCCAGCAGGGGAGGACTAGCGGGCTACGAGCAGTACTTC
CASRGGLAGYEQYF
>TRBV6-1|TRBJ2-2|TRBD2|NA
TGTGCCAGCAACTTCGGGGGGGCGAACACCGGGGAGCTGTTTTTT
CASNFGGANTGELFF
>TRBV6-4|TRBJ1-6|NA|NA
TGTGCCAGCAGTGCGCCGTCCATAGTTCCCTCCTCACCCCTCCACTTT
CASSAPSIVPSSPLHF
>TRBV19|TRBJ2-7|NA|NA
TGTGCCAGTAGCAACCGTGGCACCCCCTACGAGCAGTACTTC
CASSNRGTPYEQYF
>TRBV7-2|TRBJ2-5|TRBD2|NA
TGTGCCAGCAGCTTGGAAGCGGGAGGTTACGGGGAGACCCAGTACTTC
CASSLEAGGYGETQYF
>TRBV9|TRBJ1-3|TRBD1|NA
TGTGCCAGCAGCGTAGGATTCTTCAGGGACAGCTCTGGAAACACCATATATTTT
CASSVGFFRDSSGNTIYF
>TRBV7-2|TRBJ2-7|TRBD2|NA
TGTGCCAGCAGCTTACAACTAGCGTACGACGAGCAGTACTTC
CASSLQLAYDEQYF
>TRBV9|TRBJ2-5|TRBD2|NA
TGTGCCAGCAACCGGGGGGGAGAGACCCAGTACTTC
CASNRGGETQYF
>TRBV11-2|TRBJ2-5|TRBD2|NA
TGTGCCAGCAGCTTCATACGGCTGGGAGGGGAGACCCAGTACTTC
CASSFIRLGGETQYF